Below are 23 T cell receptor beta chains sequenced from a single sample in a study of CD8+ T cells in alopecia areata. Extraction and reverse transcription of RNA yielded cDNA as the sequencing template. Clones were sequenced by immunoSEQ multiplex PCR, and TCRdb holds only the in-frame ones, with some missing. The sample includes about 120,000 clones, 35% to 40% of them seen just once. Sequenced material: CD4+ T cells sorted from blood. The receptors derive from a human donor with alopecia areata.

The rearrangement joins TRBV29-1 to TRBJ2-7; D possibly corresponds to TRBD1 (6 bases). This CDR3 contains 13 residues. Trimming took off 6 bases at V and 3 bases at J, with 15 bases between the two ends. Germline assignment: CDR1 SQVTM and CDR2 ANQGSEA. The CDR3 protein is CSVRGQRIYEQYF. CDR3 DNA: TGCAGCGTCCGAGGACAGCGTATCTACGAGCAGTACTTC.

The chain has TRBV5-1 and TRBJ2-7; TRBD2 agrees at 12 bases. Looked up from germline, CDR1 is SGHRS and CDR2 is YFSETQ. V lost 4 bases and J lost 2; bases outside the gene matches: 7. The CDR3 runs 16 residues. As DNA, the CDR3 is TGCGCCAGCAGCCCGGAAGGACTAGCGGGACCCTACGAGCAGTACTTC. It translates to CASSPEGLAGPYEQYF.

The chain uses TRBV29-1 and TRBJ1-1; D not resolved. V gave up 5 bases and J gave up 0 bases, with 7 bases separating them. CDR3 length equals 12 residues. Germline values: CDR1 SQVTM, CDR2 ANQGSEA. This CDR3 reads CSVTVMNTEAFF. CDR3 DNA sequence: TGCAGCGTTACTGTTATGAACACTGAAGCTTTCTTT.

This clone was seen only a few times. The rearrangement links TRBV7-2 to TRBJ2-3; TRBD2 aligns across 11 bases. The CDR3 consists of 16 residues. V dropped 5 bases and J dropped 3; count of bases not matched to a gene: 7. Germline CDR1 is SGHTA and CDR2 is FQGNSA. CDR3 nucleotide sequence: TGTGCCAGCAGCAGGGTAGCGGGGGGGCAGACAGATACGCAGTATTTT. Amino acids: CASSRVAGGQTDTQYF.

The chain links TRBV30 to TRBJ2-1, with 9 bases matching TRBD2. The trim removed 3 bases at V and 4 bases at J, leaving 10 bases unmatched. From germline, CDR1 is GTSNPN and CDR2 SVGIG (reference sequence). This CDR3 has 16 residues. For the CDR3, the DNA is TGTGCCTGGAGGGGGACGATGACTAGCGGATACAATGAGCAGTTCTTC. Its protein is CAWRGTMTSGYNEQFF.

The sample holds a few counts of this clone. The J gene is TRBJ1-1, the V gene TRBV29-1; no clear D gene. The V end was cut by 8 bases, the J end by 6 bases, with 22 bases between. The CDR3 extends over 14 amino acids. Germline V gene sequence: CDR1 SQVTM, CDR2 ANQGSEA. CDR3 region: CSPAGMVSSSEAFF. The CDR3 DNA reads as TGCAGCCCTGCCGGAATGGTCTCTTCTTCTGAAGCTTTCTTT.

The chain is built from TRBV28 and TRBJ2-3; the D gene is possibly TRBD2 (6 bases). CDR3 length: 14 residues. V lost 4 bases and J lost 2, with 10 bases in between. Per the germline V gene, CDR1 is MDHEN and CDR2 is SYDVKM. CDR3 residues: CASSYGGPTDTQYF. Here the CDR3 DNA reads TGTGCCAGCAGTTACGGGGGACCCACAGATACGCAGTATTTT.

V usage is TRBV29-1 and J usage is TRBJ1-5; 8 bases are a match to TRBD1. This CDR3 contains 13 residues. Germline V CDR1 and CDR2: SQVTM, ANQGSEA. J was trimmed by 6 bases and V by 7 bases; bases with no gene match: 8. DNA for the CDR3: TGCAGCGCCCGGACAGGGTCAGGTCAGCCCCAGCATTTT. Its translation is CSARTGSGQPQHF.

This chain connects TRBV6-6 to TRBJ2-3; a weak D match, TRBD2 (6 bases). From germline, CDR1 is MNHNY and CDR2 SVGAGI (reference sequence). The CDR3 consists of 15 residues. V was cut by 5 bases and J by 2 bases, with 14 bases left in between. The CDR3 protein is CASSAGRTLTDTQYF. The CDR3 nucleotides read TGTGCCAGCAGTGCGGGACGGACTCTCACAGATACGCAGTATTTT.

The chain joins TRBV19 to TRBJ1-2; 8 bases are shared with TRBD1. CDR3 length equals 15 residues. CDR1 LNHDA and CDR2 SQIVND come from the germline V gene (reference sequence). The V gene end was trimmed by 10 bases and the J gene end by 2 bases; junction bases not matched to a gene: 12. CDR3 bases: TGTGCCACCTCCTCCGGTGGACAGGGCAACTATGGCTACACCTTC. Residues: CATSSGGQGNYGYTF.

The chain employs TRBV1 and TRBJ2-7; the table's D call, TRBD2, has no DNA check behind it. TRBV1 is shown as a pseudogene. The CDR3 runs to 16 residues. The CDR3 nucleotides read TGCACCAGCAGCCAAGACGGGAGTCATACTTCCTACGAGCAGTACTTC. Residues: CTSSQDGSHTSYEQYF.

The chain couples TRBV29-1 to TRBJ2-3; D unresolved. The V and J ends lost 0 bases and 0 bases respectively, with 7 bases between them. The CDR3 contains 14 residues. From germline, CDR1 is SQVTM and CDR2 ANQGSEA. The CDR3 nucleotides are TGCAGCGTTGAAGACCCCAAAAGCACAGATACGCAGTATTTT. This gives the protein CSVEDPKSTDTQYF.

This clone was picked up a small number of times. The sample has other DNA sequences that encode this CDR3 too. The CDR3 spells CASSLVPSGTSYNEQFF. The CDR3 DNA reads TGTGCCAGCAGCTTAGTGCCTAGCGGGACCTCCTACAATGAGCAGTTCTTC. The chain is built from TRBV7-2 and TRBJ2-1; 9 bases map to TRBD2. Trimming at V came to 1 base and at J to 0 bases, leaving 4 bases not matched to a gene. CDR1 and CDR2 (germline): SGHTA, FQGNSA. CDR3 size: 17 residues. Based on the CDR3 plus reference TRBV7-2 and TRBJ2-1, the full variable domain is GAGVSQSPSNKVTEKGKDVELRCDPISGHTALYWYRQSLGQGLEFLIYFQGNSAPDKSGLPSDRFSAERTGGSVSTLTIQRTQQEDSAVYLCASSLVPSGTSYNEQFFGPGTRLTVL.

This rearrangement joins TRBV29-1 to TRBJ2-7; 9 nucleotides match TRBD1. This CDR3 comprises 13 residues. The V and J ends lost 7 bases and 7 bases, in that order; junction bases with no gene match: 11. Germline V gene sequence: CDR1 SQVTM, CDR2 ANQGSEA. CDR3 in amino acids: CSAGDRVGREQYF. In DNA, the CDR3 is TGCAGCGCTGGGGACAGGGTGGGAAGAGAGCAGTACTTC.

This clone was seen a handful of times. The chain combines TRBV29-1 with TRBJ2-4; D not certain. V was pared by 4 bases and J by 0 bases, with 4 bases between. The CDR3 totals 12 residues. CDR1 and CDR2 (germline): SQVTM, ANQGSEA. The DNA of the CDR3 is TGCAGCGTTGCTGTAGCCAAAAACATTCAGTACTTC. Encoded protein: CSVAVAKNIQYF. Full variable domain (missing parts from reference TRBV29-1 and TRBJ2-4): SAVISQKPSRDICQRGTSLTIQCQVDSQVTMMFWYRQQPGQSLTLIATANQGSEATYESGFVIDKFPISRPNLTFSTLTVSNMSPEDSSIYLCSVAVAKNIQYFGAGTRLSVL.

The V and J genes are TRBV20-1 and TRBJ2-7; 7 positions match TRBD1. The CDR3 sequence is 11 residues long. V lost 6 bases, J lost 5 bases, and 4 bases stayed unmatched. CDR1 and CDR2 (germline): DFQATT, SNEGSKA (reference sequence). The CDR3 reads CSAPTGDEQYF. The CDR3 DNA follows: TGCAGTGCCCCTACAGGGGACGAGCAGTACTTC.

This sequence joins TRBV29-1 and TRBJ1-2; D unresolved. Germline CDR1 SQVTM, CDR2 ANQGSEA. The CDR3 has 14 amino acids. V shed 0 bases and J shed 4 bases, with 12 bases lying between them. The CDR3 DNA follows: TGCAGCGTTGAAGATCAAGGAGTGGGCTATGGCTACACCTTC. It encodes CSVEDQGVGYGYTF.

This clone was detected only a few times. The genes are TRBV30 and TRBJ2-1; D is unresolved. The germline gives CDR1 GTSNPN, CDR2 SVGIG (reference sequence). The ends were cut back, 5 bases at V and 3 bases at J, with 11 bases in the middle. The CDR3 extends over 13 amino acids. In DNA, the CDR3 is TGTGCCTGGGTCAAAAAGGACTACAATGAGCAGTTCTTC. Translating it yields CAWVKKDYNEQFF.

The chain recombines TRBV7-2 with TRBJ1-6; no firm D call. With 5 bases removed from V and 11 bases from J, the gap between germline ends came to 19 bases. CDR3 length equals 15 residues. Per the germline V gene, CDR1 is SGHTA and CDR2 is FQGNSA. The CDR3 sequence: CASSRARAAETPLHF. The CDR3 region has the DNA TGTGCCAGCAGCCGAGCGCGCGCGGCCGAGACACCCCTCCACTTT.

This rearrangement joins TRBV28 to TRBJ2-6; D call uncertain. Germline V gene data show CDR1 as MDHEN and CDR2 as SYDVKM. The CDR3 length is 13 residues. Trimming pared 4 bases from V and 1 base from J, leaving 2 bases between. DNA for the CDR3: TGTGCCAGCAGTTCGTCTGGGGCCAACGTCCTGACTTTC. As protein: CASSSSGANVLTF.

The rearrangement joins TRBV7-9 to TRBJ2-7, with D possibly matching TRBD1 (5 bases). The V gene's germline CDR1 is SEHNR and CDR2 FQNEAQ (reference sequence). CDR3 length: 12 amino acids. Deletions cut 2 bases from V and 6 bases from J, with 8 bases between. The CDR3 reads CASSLQQGEQYF. The CDR3, as DNA: TGTGCCAGCAGCTTACAGCAGGGCGAGCAGTACTTC.

The chain recombines TRBV28 with TRBJ2-4; D is possibly TRBD1 (5 bases). V was cut by 6 bases and J by 1 base, with 7 bases left in between. Germline V CDR1 and CDR2: MDHEN, SYDVKM. There are 13 residues in the CDR3. CDR3 nucleotide sequence: TGTGCCAGCAGAGGGGTGGCCAAAAACATTCAGTACTTC. It specifies CASRGVAKNIQYF.

This chain links TRBV30 with TRBJ2-7; D is perhaps TRBD1 (6 bases). Germline CDR1 and CDR2: GTSNPN and SVGIG (reference sequence). V shed 3 bases and J shed 6 bases, with 21 bases lying between them. The CDR3 contains 15 residues. The CDR3 DNA reads TGTGCCTGGAGAAGGTGGGACACCCTAGGCGGCGAGCAGTACTTC. This gives the protein CAWRRWDTLGGEQYF.